A selection of T cell receptor beta chains follows, all from one sample in a study of shared clonotypes between healthy human individuals. TCRdb's table, derived via immunoSEQ multiplex PCR, lists solely in-frame clones and lacks some. This table has around 1,000,000 clones, approximately 80% appearing once. Sequencing was done on a sample of memory CD4+ T cells from PBMCs. These receptor sequences come from a man aged 18 to 30 in good health. Some clones in this sample may be carry-over from other donors' samples. Each CDR3 is given with its conserved first and last residue. The D gene is left open where the match is weak. Rows may omit the clone size; those that give it use once, few, many or a size class.

V gene	clone size	J gene	D gene	CDR3 protein	CDR3 DNA
TRBV6-1	NA	TRBJ2-7	NA	CASSELFDEGEQYF	TGTGCCAGCAGTGAACTCTTCGATGAGGGGGAGCAGTACTTC
TRBV6-5	NA	TRBJ1-3	TRBD1	CASSYSDRDENTIYF	TGTGCCAGCAGTTATTCCGACAGGGACGAAAACACCATATATTTT
TRBV30	NA	TRBJ2-3	TRBD1	CAWSLGRGKADTQYF	TGTGCCTGGAGTTTGGGCAGGGGGAAGGCAGATACGCAGTATTTT
TRBV19	NA	TRBJ2-5	NA	CASSQGRETQYF	TGTGCCAGTAGTCAGGGTAGGGAGACCCAGTACTTC
TRBV7-2	NA	TRBJ2-1	NA	CASSLSQGSNEQFF	TGTGCCAGCAGCTTATCTCAGGGTTCCAATGAGCAGTTCTTC
TRBV5-1	NA	TRBJ2-1	NA	CASSNQAGVNNEQFF	TGCGCCAGCAGCAACCAGGCCGGGGTAAACAATGAGCAGTTCTTC
TRBV10-3	NA	TRBJ2-1	TRBD2	CAISDSAGGKFF	TGTGCCATCAGTGACTCAGCGGGAGGGAAGTTCTTC
TRBV19	NA	TRBJ2-4	TRBD1	CASTPGQGLHIQYF	TGTGCCAGTACTCCGGGACAGGGGTTACACATTCAGTACTTC
TRBV13	NA	TRBJ2-4	NA	CASSFRAQRGNQYF	TGTGCCAGCAGCTTTCGGGCCCAGAGAGGGAATCAGTACTTC
TRBV27	NA	TRBJ1-1	NA	CASSLKPTVNTEAFF	TGTGCCAGCAGCCTTAAACCGACAGTGAACACTGAAGCTTTCTTT
TRBV2	many	TRBJ2-4	NA	CASSEELTKNIQYF	TGTGCCAGCAGTGAAGAGTTGACCAAAAACATTCAGTACTTC
TRBV7-9	many	TRBJ2-5	NA	CASSFSGSRGTQYF	TGTGCCAGCAGCTTCTCGGGCAGCCGGGGGACCCAGTACTTC
TRBV20-1	NA	TRBJ1-1	NA	CSASGFTEAFF	TGCAGTGCTAGCGGGTTCACTGAAGCTTTCTTT